These T cell receptor beta chains were read from a single sample in a study of blood T cell repertoires in COVID-19. The data were produced by immunoSEQ multiplex PCR, yet TCRdb's version contains in-frame clones alone and is incomplete. The sample has about 240,000 clones, around 88% seen once. The sample was PBMCs or T cells enriched from blood (not recorded which). The receptors here all came from a woman aged 30 to 39 who had recovered from COVID-19. CDR3s leave out the opening cysteine and the closing phenylalanine or tryptophan. The order of the fields is D gene, V gene, J gene, CDR3 protein. D genes are given only for firm matches.

>.|TRBV28|TRBJ1-1
ASSLGLLNTEAF
>TRBD2|TRBV2|TRBJ2-1
ASRLRAGGYNEQF
>.|TRBV19|TRBJ1-2
ASSINTGYGGYT
>TRBD1|TRBV25-1|TRBJ1-1
ASRDTGDPNTEAF
>.|TRBV29-1|TRBJ2-3
SAPQGTDTQY
>TRBD1|TRBV15|TRBJ1-6
ATSGSGGSSYNSPLH
>.|TRBV12-3/TRBV12-4|TRBJ1-1
ASSLQANTEAF
>.|TRBV6-1|TRBJ1-2
ASSEQVWAYT
>.|TRBV18|TRBJ2-3
ASSPREDTQY
>TRBD1|TRBV10-3|TRBJ2-2
ATRTGANTGELF
>.|TRBV5-1|TRBJ2-3
ASSLDGSTDTQY
>TRBD1|TRBV19|TRBJ1-5
ASSIGRGRDQPQH
>.|TRBV3-1/TRBV3-2|TRBJ2-5
ASSQTSGKETQY
>TRBD1|TRBV11-1|TRBJ1-1
ASSPQGVTEAF
>.|TRBV28|TRBJ1-2
ASSLFREAYGYT
>TRBD1|TRBV5-5|TRBJ1-5
ASSFGPTGSNQPQH
>.|TRBV28|TRBJ2-7
ASSARAYEQY
>.|TRBV24-1|TRBJ1-6
ATSSSSYNSPLH
>TRBD2|TRBV28|TRBJ2-7
AIAGASSYEQY
>.|TRBV2|TRBJ1-2
ASSESQVGRGYT